What follows describes a single T cell receptor beta chain. Source study methods: Amplifying reference gene primers gave estimates of nucleated cell counts. Here immunoSEQ multiplex PCR was the method, and the copy in TCRdb shows in-frame clones only, minus some. Clonal size and the V and J genes are those of that table, whereas D and trimming came from the DNA. The repertoire has about 220,000 clones, approximately 88% of them found once; the top ten carry 2.5%. This record comes from a study of blood T cell repertoires in COVID-19. In the study overall: COVID-19 samples collected from the United States, Italy and Spain covered acute and convalescent phases. From T cells, B-cell-depleted T cells, or PBMCs came the material, which was cDNA or gDNA.

V lost 6 bases to trimming and J lost 1 base, with 12 bases between them. The CDR3 extends over 14 amino acids. Germline values: CDR1 SNHLY, CDR2 FYNNEI. The receptor was isolated from a woman aged 40 to 49 with acute COVID-19. The sequenced sample was PBMCs or T cells enriched from blood (not recorded which). This chain uses TRBV2 with TRBJ2-5, with D tentatively TRBD2 (5 bases). This chain's CDR3 is CASSPRGAQETQYF. CDR3 nucleotide sequence: TGTGCCAGCAGCCCCCGGGGAGCCCAAGAGACCCAGTACTTC.